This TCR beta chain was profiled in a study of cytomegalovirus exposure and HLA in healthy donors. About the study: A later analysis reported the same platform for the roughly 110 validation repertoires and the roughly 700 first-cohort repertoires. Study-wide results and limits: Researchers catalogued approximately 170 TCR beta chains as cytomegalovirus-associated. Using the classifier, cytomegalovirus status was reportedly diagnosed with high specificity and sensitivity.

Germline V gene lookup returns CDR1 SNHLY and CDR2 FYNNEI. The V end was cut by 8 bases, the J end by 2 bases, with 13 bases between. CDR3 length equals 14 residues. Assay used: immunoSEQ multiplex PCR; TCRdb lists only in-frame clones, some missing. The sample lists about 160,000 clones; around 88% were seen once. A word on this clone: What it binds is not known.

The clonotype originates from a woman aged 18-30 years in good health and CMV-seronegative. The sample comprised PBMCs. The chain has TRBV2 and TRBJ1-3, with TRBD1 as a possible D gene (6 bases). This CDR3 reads CASDGGRAGNTIYF. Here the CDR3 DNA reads TGTGCCAGCGATGGGGGCAGGGCTGGAAACACCATATATTTT.